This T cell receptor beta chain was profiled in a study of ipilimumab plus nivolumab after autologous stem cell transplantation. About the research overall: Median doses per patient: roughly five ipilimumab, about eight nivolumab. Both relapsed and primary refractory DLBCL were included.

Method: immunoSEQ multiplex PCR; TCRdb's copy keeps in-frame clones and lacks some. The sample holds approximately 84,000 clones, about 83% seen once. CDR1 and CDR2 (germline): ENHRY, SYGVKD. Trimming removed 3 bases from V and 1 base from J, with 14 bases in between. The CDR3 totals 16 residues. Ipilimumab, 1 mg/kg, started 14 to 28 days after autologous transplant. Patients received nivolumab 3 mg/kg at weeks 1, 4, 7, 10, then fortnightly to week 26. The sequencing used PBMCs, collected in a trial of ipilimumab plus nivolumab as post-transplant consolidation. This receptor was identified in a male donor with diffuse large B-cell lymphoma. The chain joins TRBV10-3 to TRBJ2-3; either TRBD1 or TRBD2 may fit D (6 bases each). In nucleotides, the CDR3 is TGTGCCATCAGTGATCCTGGGGGGCCTGGCACAGATACGCAGTATTTT. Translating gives CAISDPGGPGTDTQYF.